This T cell receptor beta chain appears in the sequencing data of a study of breast tumors, draining lymph nodes, adjacent tissues. General study results and limits: Luminal-like breast cancer showed significantly greater tumor-nontumor repertoire similarity than basal-like breast cancer did. Data only fit, rather than demonstrated, lymph node origin of most tumor T cells.

Comments on this clonotype: Its antigen is not identified.

MiXCR, applied by TCRdb to the multiplex PCR reads, yields one record per CDR3 protein. The sample yields tens of thousands of distinct CDR3 sequences, roughly 59% seen once. Germline V lookup: CDR1 SGDLS, CDR2 YYNGEE. CDR3 length: 15 residues. Between the trimmed V and J ends, which lost 4 bases and 5 bases, there was a span of 16 bases. The sequenced material came from breast tumor tissue. The sequence was obtained from a female donor with breast cancer. Some clones in this sample may be carry-over from other donors' samples. V is TRBV9 and J is TRBJ2-1; D gene unclear. The CDR3 here is CASSSEGYTHNEQFF. Here the CDR3 DNA reads TGTGCCAGCAGCTCAGAAGGGTACACCCACAATGAGCAGTTCTTC.